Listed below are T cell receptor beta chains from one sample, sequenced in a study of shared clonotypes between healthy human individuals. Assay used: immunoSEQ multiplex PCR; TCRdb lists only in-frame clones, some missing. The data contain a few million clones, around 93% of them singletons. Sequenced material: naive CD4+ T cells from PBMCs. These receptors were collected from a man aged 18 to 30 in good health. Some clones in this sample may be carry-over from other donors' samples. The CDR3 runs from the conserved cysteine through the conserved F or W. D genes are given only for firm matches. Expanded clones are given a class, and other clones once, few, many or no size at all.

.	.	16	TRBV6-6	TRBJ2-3	TGTGCCAGCAGTTACGCAGGGCAGGGAGTGAGTGATACGCAGTATTTT	CASSYAGQGVSDTQYF
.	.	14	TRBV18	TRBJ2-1	TGTGCCAGCTCCCGGGACGGCCGCTACAATGAGCAGTTCTTC	CASSRDGRYNEQFF
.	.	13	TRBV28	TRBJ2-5	TGTGCCAGCCACGGACCCGCTCAAGAGACCCAGTACTTC	CASHGPAQETQYF
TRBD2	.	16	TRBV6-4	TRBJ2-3	TGTGCCAGCAGGAGGACTAGCGGGAGGAGTACAGATACGCAGTATTTT	CASRRTSGRSTDTQYF
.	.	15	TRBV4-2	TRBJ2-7	TGTGCCAGCAGCCAAGAGCCACAGGGTTATGACGAGCAGTACTTC	CASSQEPQGYDEQYF
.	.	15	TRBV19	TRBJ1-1	TGTGCCAGTAGTATTACTTTCGAGGGGGACACTGAAGCTTTCTTT	CASSITFEGDTEAFF
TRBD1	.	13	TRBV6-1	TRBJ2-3	TGTGCCAGCACGACAGGGTCGGCAGATACGCAGTATTTT	CASTTGSADTQYF
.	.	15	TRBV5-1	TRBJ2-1	TGCGCCAGCAGTAAAAGTGGGGGATGGGGCGATGAGCAGTTCTTC	CASSKSGGWGDEQFF
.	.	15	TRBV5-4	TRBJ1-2	TGTGCCAGCAGCTTGCGGCAGATTATTGACTATGGCTACACCTTC	CASSLRQIIDYGYTF
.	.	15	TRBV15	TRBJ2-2	TGTGCCACCAGCAGAGGGCAGGGGCCTTCCGGGGAGCTGTTTTTT	CATSRGQGPSGELFF
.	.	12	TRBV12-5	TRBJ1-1	TGTGCTAGTGGACTAGTGGGCACTGAAGCTTTCTTT	CASGLVGTEAFF
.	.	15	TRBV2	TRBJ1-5	TGTGCCAGCAGGGCGGACTCGCATAGCAATCAGCCCCAGCATTTT	CASRADSHSNQPQHF
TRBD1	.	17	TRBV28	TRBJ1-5	TGTGCCAGGAGACAACCGGGACAGGGGTTTGTTAATCAGCCCCAGCATTTT	CARRQPGQGFVNQPQHF
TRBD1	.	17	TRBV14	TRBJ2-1	TGTGCCAGCAGCTCCCGGGACAGGGGAACGTCCTACAATGAGCAGTTCTTC	CASSSRDRGTSYNEQFF
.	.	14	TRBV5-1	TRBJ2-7	TGCGCCAGCAGCTTGGATCCTGTGGCTTCGGAGCAGTACTTC	CASSLDPVASEQYF
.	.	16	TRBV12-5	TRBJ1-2	TGTGCTAGTGGTTTGGTACTCGGGCAATACGACTATGGCTACACCTTC	CASGLVLGQYDYGYTF
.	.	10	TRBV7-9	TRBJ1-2	TGTGCCAGCAGCCAGGATGGCTACACCTTC	CASSQDGYTF
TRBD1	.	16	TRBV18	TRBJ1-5	TGTGCCAGCTCACCCGGGACAGGGGTAGGCAATCAGCCCCAGCATTTT	CASSPGTGVGNQPQHF
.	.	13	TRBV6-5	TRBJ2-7	TGTGCCAGCAATGGGGGTGGGACCTACGAGCAGTACTTC	CASNGGGTYEQYF
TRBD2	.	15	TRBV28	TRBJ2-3	TGTGCCAGCAGCAGCGGGGGCTCCTCCACAGATACGCAGTATTTT	CASSSGGSSTDTQYF
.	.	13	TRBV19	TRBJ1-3	TGTGCCAGTAGTGCAGGACAGAGAAACACCATATATTTT	CASSAGQRNTIYF
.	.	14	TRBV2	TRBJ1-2	TGTGCCACACAAAGGGAAGGGTTCTATTATGGCTACACCTTC	CATQREGFYYGYTF
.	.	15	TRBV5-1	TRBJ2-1	TGCGCCAGCAGCTCGGCCCTAGCCTCCTACAATGAGCAGTTCTTC	CASSSALASYNEQFF
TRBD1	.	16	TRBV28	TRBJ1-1	TGTGCCAGCACTATGCGTAGGGGGCGGGGGAACACTGAAGCTTTCTTT	CASTMRRGRGNTEAFF
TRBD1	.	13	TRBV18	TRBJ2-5	TGTGCCAGCTCACGGACAGGGGGCGAGACCCAGTACTTC	CASSRTGGETQYF
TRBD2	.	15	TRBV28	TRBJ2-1	TGTGCCAGCAGTGCTAGCGGGAGGAGGGACAATGAGCAGTTCTTC	CASSASGRRDNEQFF
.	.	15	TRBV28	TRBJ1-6	TGTGCCAGCAGTTTACGTCGGGCACGGAGGGAACCCCTCCACTTT	CASSLRRARREPLHF
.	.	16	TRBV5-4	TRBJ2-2	TGTGCCAGCACCCCCGGACTAACCGCGAACACCGGGGAGCTGTTTTTT	CASTPGLTANTGELFF
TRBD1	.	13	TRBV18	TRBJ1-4	TGTGCCAGCTCACGGGACAGTAATGAAAAACTGTTTTTT	CASSRDSNEKLFF
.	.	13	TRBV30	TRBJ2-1	TGTGCCTGGAGTGTAAGGCGGGACGGTGAGCAGTTCTTC	CAWSVRRDGEQFF
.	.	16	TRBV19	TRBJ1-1	TGTGCCAGTAGTTTCTGGACAGAGAGAAGGGGCACTGAAGCTTTCTTT	CASSFWTERRGTEAFF
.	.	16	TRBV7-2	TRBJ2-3	TGTGCCAGCAGCCTCCAGGGGGGAGCGGGCACAGATACGCAGTATTTT	CASSLQGGAGTDTQYF
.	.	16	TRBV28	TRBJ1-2	TGTGCCAGCAGTTTCCCCGGAGGGGGATCGGGCTATGGCTACACCTTC	CASSFPGGGSGYGYTF
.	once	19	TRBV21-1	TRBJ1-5	TGTGCCAGCATCATAAAGGGGACACCGAAGTACTATAGCAATCAGCCCCAGCATTTT	CASIIKGTPKYYSNQPQHF
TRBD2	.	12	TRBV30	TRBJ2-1	TGTGCCTGGGAGCGGGGGGGCTATGAGCAGTTCTTC	CAWERGGYEQFF
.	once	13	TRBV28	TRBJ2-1	TGTGCCAGCAGTTCCTCCGCGGCCGATGAGCAGTTCTTC	CASSSSAADEQFF
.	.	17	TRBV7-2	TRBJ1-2	TGTGCCAGCAGCCTCCTAAGCCAGGGGCCAAGGAGAGATGGCTACACCTTC	CASSLLSQGPRRDGYTF
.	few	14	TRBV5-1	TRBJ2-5	TGCGCCAGCAGCTTGGACCGGGTGGGGGAGACCCAGTACTTC	CASSLDRVGETQYF
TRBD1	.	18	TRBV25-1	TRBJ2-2	TGTGCCAGCAGTGGGACCTCCGGGACAGGGTATAACACCGGGGAGCTGTTTTTT	CASSGTSGTGYNTGELFF
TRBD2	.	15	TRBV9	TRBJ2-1	TGTGCCAGCAGCACCCGGACTAGCAGCTACAATGAGCAGTTCTTC	CASSTRTSSYNEQFF
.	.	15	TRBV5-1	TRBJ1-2	TGCGCCAGCAGCCCCAGTCCAGGGGTGGGTCAAGGCTACACCTTC	CASSPSPGVGQGYTF
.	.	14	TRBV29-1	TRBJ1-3	TGCAGCGCCCTCCTGGAACACTCTGGAAACACCATATATTTT	CSALLEHSGNTIYF
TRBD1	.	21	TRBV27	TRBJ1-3	TGTGCCAGCAGTTTGGTCCTGGTGACAGGGGTGCCACAAAGCTCTGGAAACACCATATATTTT	CASSLVLVTGVPQSSGNTIYF
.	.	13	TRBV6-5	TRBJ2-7	TGTGCCAGCAAGCTAGGAAGGGCTCTCGAGCAGTACTTC	CASKLGRALEQYF
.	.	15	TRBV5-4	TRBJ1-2	TGTGCCAGCAGCTTGGGTGTCTTTTTAATAGAGGGCTACACCTTC	CASSLGVFLIEGYTF
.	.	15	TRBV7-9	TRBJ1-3	TGTGCCAGCAGCTTAGGGGCAGGCTCTGGAAACACCATATATTTT	CASSLGAGSGNTIYF
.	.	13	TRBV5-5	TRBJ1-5	TGTGCCAGCAGCTTGAAGTTCAATCAGCCCCAGCATTTT	CASSLKFNQPQHF
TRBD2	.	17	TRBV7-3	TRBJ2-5	TGTGCCAGCAGCTTAGGGAGACTAGCGGGAGGGGTAGAGACCCAGTACTTC	CASSLGRLAGGVETQYF
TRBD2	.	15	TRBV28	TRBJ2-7	TGTGCCAGCAGTATAACTAGCGGACAAAGCTACGAGCAGTACTTC	CASSITSGQSYEQYF
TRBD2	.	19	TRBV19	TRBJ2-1	TGTGCCAGTACCCCCGGGGTAGCGGGCAATAGGAGCTCCTACAATGAGCAGTTCTTC	CASTPGVAGNRSSYNEQFF
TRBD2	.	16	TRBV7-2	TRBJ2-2	TGTGCCAGCAGCTCCGTTAGCGGGAAAGGGGGCGGGGAGCTGTTTTTT	CASSSVSGKGGGELFF
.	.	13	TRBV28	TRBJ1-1	TGTGCCAGCAGTTTGTCCGGGCCCACTGAAGCTTTCTTT	CASSLSGPTEAFF
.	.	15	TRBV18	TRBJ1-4	TGTGCCAGCTCACCTCTGACAGGTCCGGAAGAAAAACTGTTTTTT	CASSPLTGPEEKLFF